This TCR beta chain came from a study of blood T cell repertoires in COVID-19. Generated by immunoSEQ multiplex PCR, the TCRdb table keeps only in-frame clones and is missing some. The sample consists of about 250,000 clones, 80% to 90% of them appearing once. Notes on this clone: The germline gene is not matched at one end of the junction; a read error may be the cause.

The material sequenced was PBMCs or T cells enriched from blood (not recorded which). The sequence derives from a woman younger than 45 who had recovered from COVID-19.

The chain's CDR3 is CASTEGSGRALEQFF. For the CDR3, the DNA is TGTGCCAGCACTGAAGGTAGCGGGAGGGCCTTGGAGCAGTTCTTC. V and J are TRBV2 and TRBJ2-1, with 11 bases fitting TRBD2. Germline CDR1 SNHLY, CDR2 FYNNEI. CDR3 length equals 15 residues.